One and the same sample provided the 5 T cell receptor beta chains below, sequenced in a study of vaccination and CD4 T cells after COVID-19. These TCRs' antigens remain unknown. Indicated time point: late sampling 161 to 241 days after vaccination in a few convalescent patients. Sample treatment: approximately 10-day PBMC culture with coronavirus spike peptide pools or control peptides (ViraFEST assay). CD4+ T cells that had been cultured provided DNA sequenced with the Oncomine TCR Beta short-read assay. Each CDR3 protein gets one entry after TCRdb re-called the PCR reads with MiXCR. Of roughly 24,000 distinct CDR3 sequences listed, around 30% were seen once; the top ten hold 8.6%. Sequenced material: CD4+ T cells from blood, cultured in vitro, taken about 7 months after SARS-CoV-2 vaccination. The source of these receptors is a human donor who had recovered from COVID-19.

This chain joins TRBV27 and TRBJ1-1, with a tentative D call TRBD1 (5 bases). V was trimmed by 7 bases and J by 4 bases, leaving 19 bases between them. This CDR3 is 15 amino acids long. Germline V gene sequence: CDR1 MNHEY, CDR2 SMNVEV (reference sequence). CDR3 sequence: CASNRKARATTEAFF. In DNA, the CDR3 is TGTGCCAGCAACCGGAAGGCCAGGGCGACCACTGAAGCTTTCTTT.

The chain is built from TRBV7-2 and TRBJ2-1, with D possibly matching TRBD2 (5 bases). The germline V gene has CDR1 SGHTA and CDR2 FQGNSA. V lost 4 bases to trimming and J lost 9 bases, with 13 bases between them. This CDR3 is built from 13 residues. The chain's CDR3 is CASSYRPSGEQFF. For the CDR3, the DNA is TGTGCCAGCAGCTACCGTCCCAGCGGTGAGCAGTTCTTC.

This clonotype was picked up a small number of times. The chain's CDR3 is CATSSGSPPETQYF. The CDR3 DNA reads TGTGCCACCAGTAGCGGGAGCCCCCCAGAGACCCAGTACTTC. The V call is TRBV24-1, the J call TRBJ2-5, with TRBD2 matching 8 bases. The CDR3 runs 14 residues. Germline lookup yields CDR1 KGHDR and CDR2 SFDVKD. After removal of 6 bases from V and 4 bases from J, the junction contained 6 bases not matched to a gene.

This clonotype was observed a handful of times. The gene calls are TRBV20-1 and TRBJ2-7, with 7 bases lining up with TRBD1. Germline V gene sequence: CDR1 DFQATT, CDR2 SNEGSKA (reference sequence). There are 13 residues in the CDR3. With V trimmed by 4 bases and J by 7 bases, 10 bases remained unmatched. The CDR3 DNA reads as TGCAGTGCTACGAAGACAGGGTCGGAAGAGCAGTACTTC. Translation: CSATKTGSEEQYF.

The chain has TRBV10-3 and TRBJ2-7; 14 nucleotides agree with TRBD2. With V trimmed by 4 bases and J by 6 bases, 2 bases remained unmatched. Germline V gives CDR1 ENHRY, CDR2 SYGVKD. The CDR3 has 14 residues. CDR3 loop: CAISGTSGRTEQYF. CDR3 nucleotides: TGTGCCATCAGTGGGACTAGCGGGAGGACCGAGCAGTACTTC.